Listed here are 12 T cell receptor beta chains from one sample, sequenced in a study of blood T cell repertoires in COVID-19 (dated by TCRdb to 2019 to 2021). The library was produced with the immunoSEQ multiplex PCR assay. The source is immuneACCESS, and TCRdb retained only in-frame sequences with V and J called. Part of the clones is not carried over; for the studies checked, unresolved V genes explain less than half of this, and the remainder is unexplained. Recorded for this sample are nearly 350,000 clones; about 87% of them occurred a single time. Roughly 6.3% of the sample rests with the top ten. Sequencing was carried out using peripheral blood. The receptors stem from a woman between 45 and 65 years old with COVID-19, enrolled during active disease.

J is TRBJ2-7 and V is TRBV29-1; 13 nucleotides agree with TRBD2. This CDR3 is 13 amino acids long. J lost 2 bases, V lost 7 bases, and 2 bases had no gene match. Germline CDR1 SQVTM, CDR2 ANQGSEA. In DNA, the CDR3 is TGCAGCGCCGGACTAGCGGGGGCCTACGAGCAGTACTTC. Protein product: CSAGLAGAYEQYF.

The chain joins TRBV6-4 to TRBJ2-2; D may be TRBD1 (6 bases). Looked up from germline, CDR1 is MRHNA and CDR2 is SNTAGT. This CDR3 is built from 15 residues. V was clipped by 6 bases and J by 3 bases, with 14 bases between them. CDR3 DNA: TGTGCCAGCAGCCCCCAACAGGGCTACACCGGGGAGCTGTTTTTT. Its translation: CASSPQQGYTGELFF.

Of note for this clone: Other DNA sequences of this sample code for an identical CDR3. The chain uses TRBV27 and TRBJ2-1; no clear D. Trimming stripped 2 bases from V and 1 base from J, with 6 bases between. Germline V gene lookup returns CDR1 MNHEY and CDR2 SMNVEV (reference sequence). CDR3 length: 14 residues. CDR3 region: CASSLVSSYNEQFF. In DNA, the CDR3 is TGTGCCAGCAGTTTAGTGAGTTCCTACAATGAGCAGTTCTTC.

The gene calls are TRBV13 and TRBJ2-1; weak D call: TRBD2 (6 bases). Trimming left V 5 bases short and J 0 bases short, with 14 bases between. Germline V gives CDR1 PRHDT, CDR2 FYEKMQ (reference sequence). The CDR3 is 16 amino acids. This CDR3 reads CASSPSVNPSYNEQFF. For the CDR3, the DNA is TGTGCCAGCAGCCCTAGCGTAAACCCCTCCTACAATGAGCAGTTCTTC. Combining the CDR3 with reference TRBV13 and TRBJ2-1 gives the whole variable domain AAGVIQSPRHLIKEKRETATLKCYPIPRHDTVYWYQQGPGQDPQFLISFYEKMQSDKGSIPDRFSAQQFSDYHSELNMSSLELGDSALYFCASSPSVNPSYNEQFFGPGTRLTVL.

The chain carries TRBV5-4 and TRBJ2-6; 9 nucleotides line up with TRBD2. Germline V CDR1 and CDR2: SGHNT, YYREEE (reference sequence). This CDR3 region has 18 residues. V was clipped by 0 bases and J by 0 bases; unmatched bases: 4. CDR3 loop: CASSLAAGGSSGANVLTF. CDR3 bases: TGTGCCAGCAGCTTGGCGGCGGGAGGGAGCTCTGGGGCCAACGTCCTGACTTTC.

The CDR3 nucleotides read TGTGCCAGCACGGGGACTAGCGGGAGGTCCCCTGCCGGGTACAATGAGCAGTTCTTC. Its translation: CASTGTSGRSPAGYNEQFF. J is TRBJ2-1 and V is TRBV27, with TRBD2 matching 15 bases. There are 19 residues in the CDR3. In germline, CDR1 is MNHEY, CDR2 SMNVEV (reference sequence). V trimming: 7 bases; J trimming: 4 bases; junction bases outside the gene matches: 14.

The gene calls are TRBV27 and TRBJ2-5, with a possible D match to TRBD1 (5 bases). The CDR3 has 17 residues. CDR1 MNHEY and CDR2 SMNVEV come from the germline V gene (reference sequence). Trimming shortened V by 5 bases and J by 4 bases, and 23 bases separated the two germline ends. The CDR3 DNA reads as TGTGCCAGCAGTCCGCACCTCCGACGATTGGGGCTAGAGACCCAGTACTTC. This encodes CASSPHLRRLGLETQYF.

In DNA form, the CDR3 reads TGTGCCAGCAGCTTTCAGGTTGTACTAGCGGGAGAAGGGGAGCTGTTTTTT. It yields the protein CASSFQVVLAGEGELFF. J is TRBJ2-2 and V is TRBV11-3; 11 bases are shared with TRBD2. The germline CDR1 and CDR2 sequences are SGHNT and YENEEA. V lost 3 bases, J lost 8 bases, and 11 bases stayed unmatched. CDR3 length: 17 residues. Together with reference TRBV11-3 and TRBJ2-2, the CDR3 gives the full variable domain: EAGVVQSPRYKIIEKKQPVAFWCNPISGHNTLYWYLQNLGQGPELLIRYENEEAVDDSQLPKDRFSAERLKGVDSTLKIQPAELGDSAVYLCASSFQVVLAGEGELFFGEGSRLTVL.

The gene calls are TRBV9 and TRBJ2-2; D is perhaps TRBD1 (6 bases). The V gene's germline CDR1 is SGDLS and CDR2 YYNGEE. Between the trimmed V and J ends, which lost 4 bases and 0 bases, there was a span of 13 bases. The CDR3 is made up of 16 amino acids. CDR3 residues: CASSTRTVANTGELFF. The CDR3 DNA is TGTGCCAGCAGCACCCGGACAGTCGCGAACACCGGGGAGCTGTTTTTT.

The chain recombines TRBV11-3 with TRBJ2-7; 8 positions match TRBD1. Trimming at V came to 4 bases and at J to 3 bases, leaving 8 bases not matched to a gene. In germline, CDR1 is SGHNT, CDR2 YENEEA. This CDR3 contains 15 residues. This CDR3 is CASSYETGANYEQYF. CDR3 DNA: TGTGCCAGCAGCTACGAGACAGGGGCGAACTACGAGCAGTACTTC.

V and J are TRBV14 and TRBJ2-7, with 14 bases matching TRBD2. Trimming took 4 bases from V and 2 from J; bases not matched to a gene: 10. CDR1 and CDR2 (germline): SGHDN, FVKESK. The CDR3 has 18 amino acids. The CDR3 loop is CASSLYWTSGRPPYEQYF. The CDR3 nucleotides are TGTGCCAGCAGCCTATATTGGACTAGCGGGAGGCCCCCCTACGAGCAGTACTTC.

The V call is TRBV6-2 or TRBV6-3, the J call TRBJ2-7; a possible D gene is TRBD2 (5 bases). V was trimmed by 2 bases and J by 0 bases, leaving 17 bases between them. CDR1 is MNHEY and CDR2 is SVGEGT in the germline V gene. The CDR3 is 17 amino acids. CDR3 in amino acids: CASSYLELEATSYEQYF. The CDR3 DNA sequence: TGTGCCAGCAGTTACCTAGAGTTGGAGGCAACCTCCTACGAGCAGTACTTC.